Listed below are T cell receptor beta chains from one sample, sequenced in a study of blood T cell repertoires in COVID-19. Profiled with immunoSEQ multiplex PCR; TCRdb holds only in-frame clones, not every one. The sample includes over 200,000 clones, around 80% of them seen just once. Sequenced sample: peripheral blood. These receptor sequences come from a man older than 75 with acute or convalescent COVID-19. The CDR3 runs from the conserved cysteine through the conserved F or W. A D gene is named only where the DNA matches it firmly. Rows may omit the clone size; those that give it use once, few, many or a size class.

v_gene,d_gene,abundance,j_gene,CDR3nt,CDR3aa
TRBV7-8,-,-,TRBJ2-1,TGTGCCAGCAGCTTAGCCCTTATCTTGAATGAGCAGTTCTTC,CASSLALILNEQFF
TRBV27,-,-,TRBJ1-1,TGTGCCAGCAGTCCCGAAAAAATGCCAGAACAAGCTTTCTTT,CASSPEKMPEQAFF
TRBV5-4,TRBD1,-,TRBJ1-1,TGTGCCAGCAGCGGGCGGAACGTCCCGGGACAGGGAATGAACACTGAAGCTTTCTTT,CASSGRNVPGQGMNTEAFF
TRBV19,TRBD1,few,TRBJ1-5,TGTGCCAGTACCAACCGACAGGGGGCTAGCAATCAGCCCCAGCATTTT,CASTNRQGASNQPQHF
TRBV19,-,few,TRBJ1-5,TGTGCCAGTAGTATAGGGGCGGGCAGCTTAAATCAGCCCCAGCATTTT,CASSIGAGSLNQPQHF
TRBV11-3,TRBD1,-,TRBJ2-2,TGTGCCAGCAGCTTAGGTCTGGGGACAGGGGGGGCCGGGGAGCTGTTTTTT,CASSLGLGTGGAGELFF
TRBV7-8,-,-,TRBJ2-7,TGTGCCAGTGGGAGGGGGAGTCGGAACGAGCAGTACTTC,CASGRGSRNEQYF
TRBV7-2,-,-,TRBJ1-5,TGTGCCAGCAGTTTAGTCCCAGGGGAGAATCAGCCCCAGCATTTT,CASSLVPGENQPQHF
TRBV5-1,-,-,TRBJ2-7,TGCGCCAGCAGCTTACAGGGATCGTACGAGCAGTACTTC,CASSLQGSYEQYF
TRBV9,TRBD2,-,TRBJ2-3,TGTGCCAGCAGCGTAGGATCAGCGGGGGGGGTCACAGATACGCAGTATTTT,CASSVGSAGGVTDTQYF
TRBV28,TRBD2,-,TRBJ2-1,TGTGCCAGCAGTTTATTGGCCCCTGGGACTACTGGATACAATGAGCAGTTCTTC,CASSLLAPGTTGYNEQFF
TRBV18,TRBD1,-,TRBJ1-2,TGTGCCAGCTCACAGGACAGGGGACAGGTCTATGGCTACACCTTC,CASSQDRGQVYGYTF
TRBV14,-,-,TRBJ1-1,TGTGCCAGCAGCCAAGATCGACTTGCTGAAGCTTTCTTT,CASSQDRLAEAFF
TRBV29-1,-,-,TRBJ2-3,TGCAGCGTTGAGGCAGGCACAGATACGCAGTATTTT,CSVEAGTDTQYF
TRBV25-1,TRBD1,-,TRBJ1-1,TGTGCCAGCAGTGCCCTATTACAGGGGAATCACGAAGCTTTCTTT,CASSALLQGNHEAFF
TRBV19,-,-,TRBJ2-2,TGTGCCAGTAGTATTGGTAGTGCCGGCGGGGAGCTGTTTTTT,CASSIGSAGGELFF
TRBV27,-,once,TRBJ2-1,TGTGCCAGCAGTTTGGGGACTCTCAGATACAATGAGCAGTTCTTC,CASSLGTLRYNEQFF
TRBV2,-,-,TRBJ2-3,TGTGCCAGCAGTGCTGGCACAGATACGCAGTATTTT,CASSAGTDTQYF
TRBV5-1,-,-,TRBJ2-5,TGCGCCAGCAGCCCACGGGGAACCCAAGAGACCCAGTACTTC,CASSPRGTQETQYF
TRBV19,-,-,TRBJ1-6,TGTGCCAGTAGTGCCGCAGGGAGGTCCTATAATTCACCCCTCCACTTT,CASSAAGRSYNSPLHF
TRBV28,TRBD1,-,TRBJ2-7,TGTGCCAGCATCTCACAGGGGTTGGATCGGGGCTACGAGCAGTACTTC,CASISQGLDRGYEQYF
TRBV6-5,TRBD1,-,TRBJ1-5,TGTGCCACCCTAGGACAGGGCAGTCAGCCCCAGCATTTT,CATLGQGSQPQHF